This T cell receptor (beta chain) was documented in a study of T cell changes during pregnancy in multiple sclerosis. The CDR3 length is 15 residues. CDR1 is SGHTA, CDR2 FQGNSA, per germline. V was trimmed by 5 bases and J by 1 base, leaving 11 bases between them. Generated by immunoSEQ multiplex PCR, the TCRdb table keeps only in-frame clones and is missing some. The table includes tens of thousands of clones, about 92% detected once. The source is a female donor in good health, enrolled as a control in a pregnancy study. The chain employs TRBV7-2 and TRBJ1-4, with D perhaps TRBD1 (5 bases). The sequencing here drew on peripheral blood, taken in the third trimester of pregnancy. CDR3 sequence (DNA): TGTGCCAGCAGCCACCAGGGAGGAACTAATGAAAAACTGTTTTTT. Translated: CASSHQGGTNEKLFF.